The 2 T cell receptor beta chains below were found in one sample sequenced in a study of cytomegalovirus exposure and HLA in healthy donors. PCR was performed using 60 Vbeta and 13 Jbeta primers. Only in-frame clones appear in the TCRdb table, and some are missing; sequencing was by immunoSEQ multiplex PCR. This sample contains roughly 120,000 clones. Sample: PBMCs. Receptors were obtained from a man in his thirties or forties in good health and CMV-seronegative.

The rearrangement joins TRBV7-9 to TRBJ2-1, with D possibly being TRBD1 (5 bases). The CDR3 runs to 15 residues. The V gene lost 6 bases and the J gene lost 0 bases, with 12 bases spanning the gap. Looked up from germline, CDR1 is SEHNR and CDR2 is FQNEAQ (reference sequence). The CDR3 DNA reads TGTGCCAGCAGTTGGCAGGGCAGCTCCTACAATGAGCAGTTCTTC. Its translation: CASSWQGSSYNEQFF.

The chain has TRBV6-1 and TRBJ2-7; D may be TRBD1 (6 bases). Germline CDR1 and CDR2: MNHNS and SASEGT. This CDR3 region has 16 residues. V was cut by 0 bases and J by 5 bases, with 17 bases left in between. Written as DNA, the CDR3 is TGTGCCAGCAGTGAAGCGCAGGGGCCGGTATTGAACGAGCAGTACTTC. It encodes CASSEAQGPVLNEQYF.